The entry that follows covers one T cell receptor beta chain sequence. This sample stems from a study of blood T cell repertoires in COVID-19. Study overall: There were acute and convalescent COVID-19 samples, and they came from the United States, Italy and Spain.

Produced via immunoSEQ multiplex PCR; TCRdb's table is partial and in-frame only. The sample records about 210,000 clones, over 75% being singletons. The J segment lost 8 bases and the V segment lost 0 bases, leaving 8 bases of the junction unmatched. The V gene's germline CDR1 is LNHNV and CDR2 YYDKDF (reference sequence). CDR3 length: 17 residues. V is TRBV15 and J is TRBJ1-4; TRBD1 aligns across 11 bases. The specimen was PBMCs or T cells enriched from blood (not recorded which). The sequence was obtained from a man aged 30 to 39 with acute COVID-19. The CDR3: CATSRDHGTGGREKLFF. The CDR3 coding sequence is TGTGCCACCAGCAGAGACCACGGGACAGGGGGAAGAGAAAAACTGTTTTTT. The variable domain in full, completed from reference TRBV15 and TRBJ1-4, reads DAMVIQNPRYQVTQFGKPVTLSCSQTLNHNVMYWYQQKSSQAPKLLFHYYDKDFNNEADTPDNFQSRRPNTSFCFLDIRSPGLGDTAMYLCATSRDHGTGGREKLFFGSGTQLSVL.